The present TCR beta chain was sequenced within a study of PD-1 blockade in classical Hodgkin lymphoma. Study-wide results and limits: Patients who responded completely had about the same baseline diversity as newly diagnosed patients.

All patients relapsed after autologous stem cell transplantation, and brentuximab vedotin exposure varied. Sequenced by immunoSEQ multiplex PCR; TCRdb stores in-frame clones only, minus some. The sample includes tens of thousands of clones, 75% to 90% of them seen just once. Details on this clone: The target antigen is unknown.

The CDR3 spans 17 residues. The junction had 16 bases not matched to a gene; V was cut back by 4 bases and J by 7 bases. Germline V CDR1 and CDR2: GTSNPN, SVGIG (reference sequence). The clonotype originates from a human donor with classical Hodgkin lymphoma. The genes are TRBV30 and TRBJ2-2; 9 nucleotides line up with TRBD1. Specimen: peripheral blood mononuclear cells (PBMCs), collected at baseline. The CDR3 DNA is TGTGCCTGGATTGCCGGGACAGGGTGGGGATCCGACGGGGAGCTGTTTTTT. The encoded protein is CAWIAGTGWGSDGELFF.